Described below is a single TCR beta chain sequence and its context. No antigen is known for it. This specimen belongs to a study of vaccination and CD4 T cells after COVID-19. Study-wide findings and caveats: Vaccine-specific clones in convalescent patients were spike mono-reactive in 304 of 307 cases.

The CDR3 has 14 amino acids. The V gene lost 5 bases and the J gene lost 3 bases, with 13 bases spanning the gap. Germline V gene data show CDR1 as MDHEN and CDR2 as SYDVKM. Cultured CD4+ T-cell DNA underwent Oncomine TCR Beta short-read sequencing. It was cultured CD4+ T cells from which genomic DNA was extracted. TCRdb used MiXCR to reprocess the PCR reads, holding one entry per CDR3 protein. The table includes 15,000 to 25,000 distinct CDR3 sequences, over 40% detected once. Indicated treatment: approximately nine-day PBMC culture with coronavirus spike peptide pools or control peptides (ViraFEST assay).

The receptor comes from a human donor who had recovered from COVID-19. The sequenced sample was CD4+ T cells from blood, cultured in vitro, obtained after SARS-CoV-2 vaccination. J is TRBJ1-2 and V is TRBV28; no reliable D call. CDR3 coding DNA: TGTGCCAGCAGTCAAAAACCGCCCTACTATGGCTACACCTTC. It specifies CASSQKPPYYGYTF.